The 7 T cell receptor beta chains given below trace back to one sample, sequenced in a study of monozygotic twins with inflammatory bowel disease. TCRdb reprocessed the 5' RACE reads, with one entry per CDR3 protein and no DNA. This sample's clone table lists roughly 200,000 distinct CDR3 sequences. The material sequenced was blood. The receptors were gathered from a human donor with ulcerative colitis or Crohn's disease, or a healthy co-twin of an affected twin (not recorded which).

The chain has TRBV4-3 and TRBJ2-5; no DNA is available, so the TRBD2 call from TCRdb remains unchecked. The germline gives CDR1 LGHNA, CDR2 YSLEER. The CDR3 contains 13 residues. The CDR3 protein is CASSWTSGGTQYF.

The J gene is TRBJ1-1, the V gene TRBV6-1; the D gene TCRdb calls, TRBD1, cannot be checked with no DNA. Germline V lookup: CDR1 MNHNS, CDR2 SASEGT. The CDR3 length is 16 residues. The CDR3 is CASSTPLRGVNTEAFF.

The chain uses TRBV5-1 and TRBJ2-7. Germline V CDR1 and CDR2: SGHRS, YFSETQ. The CDR3 runs 15 residues. CDR3: CASSGLTVYPYEQYF. Looking up the rest from reference TRBV5-1 and TRBJ2-7 gives the full variable domain: KAGVTQTPRYLIKTRGQQVTLSCSPISGHRSVSWYQQTPGQGLQFLFEYFSETQRNKGNFPGRFSGRQFSNSRSEMNVSTLELGDSALYLCASSGLTVYPYEQYFGPGTRLTVT.

The chain employs TRBV20-1 and TRBJ2-2; the D call of TRBD1 rests on TCRdb alone, since no DNA is present to check it. The length of the CDR3 is 14 residues. Germline-derived CDR1 and CDR2 are DFQATT and SNEGSKA (reference sequence). CDR3 sequence: CSARDPGGPGELFF.

The gene calls are TRBV24-1 and TRBJ2-3. The length of the CDR3 is 14 residues. The V gene's germline CDR1 is KGHDR and CDR2 SFDVKD. The CDR3 reads CATSEGMDEDTQYF.

The V and J genes are TRBV12-3 or TRBV12-4 and TRBJ2-2; TCRdb designates TRBD1, a call that cannot be tested without DNA. The CDR3 is made up of 15 amino acids. Here the CDR3 reads CASSFRDTSTGELFF.

V usage is TRBV29-1 and J usage is TRBJ1-1. The length of the CDR3 is 11 residues. Germline values: CDR1 SQVTM, CDR2 ANQGSEA. The CDR3 here is CSDKTAGEAFF.